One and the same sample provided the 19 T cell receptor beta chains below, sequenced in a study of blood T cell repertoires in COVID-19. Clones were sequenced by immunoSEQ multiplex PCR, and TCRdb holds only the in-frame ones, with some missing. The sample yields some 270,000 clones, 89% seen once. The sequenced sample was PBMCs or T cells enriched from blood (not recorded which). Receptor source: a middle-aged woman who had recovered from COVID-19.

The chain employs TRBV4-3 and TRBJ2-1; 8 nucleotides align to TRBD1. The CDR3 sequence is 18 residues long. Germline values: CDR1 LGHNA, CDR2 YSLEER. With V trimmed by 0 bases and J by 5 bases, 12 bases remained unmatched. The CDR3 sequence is CASSQDAIRTGINNEQFF. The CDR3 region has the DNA TGCGCCAGCAGCCAAGATGCGATCCGGACAGGGATCAACAATGAGCAGTTCTTC.

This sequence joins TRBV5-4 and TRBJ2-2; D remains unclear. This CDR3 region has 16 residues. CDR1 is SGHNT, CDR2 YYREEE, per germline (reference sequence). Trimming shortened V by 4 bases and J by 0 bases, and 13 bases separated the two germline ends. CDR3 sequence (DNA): TGTGCCAGCAGCCATCCCAGGAAATCGAACACCGGGGAGCTGTTTTTT. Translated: CASSHPRKSNTGELFF.

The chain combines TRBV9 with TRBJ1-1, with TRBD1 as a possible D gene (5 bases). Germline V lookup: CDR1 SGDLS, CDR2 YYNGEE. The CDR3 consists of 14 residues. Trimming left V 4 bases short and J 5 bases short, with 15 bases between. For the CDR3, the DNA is TGTGCCAGCAGCCCACGGGGGGGAGGAACTGAAGCTTTCTTT. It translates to CASSPRGGGTEAFF.

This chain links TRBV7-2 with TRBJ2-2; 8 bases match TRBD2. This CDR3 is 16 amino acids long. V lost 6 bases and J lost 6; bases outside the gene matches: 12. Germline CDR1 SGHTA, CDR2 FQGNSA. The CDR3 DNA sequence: TGTGCCAGCAGGCATCCGGGACTAGATGTTTCCGGGGAGCTGTTTTTT. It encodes CASRHPGLDVSGELFF.

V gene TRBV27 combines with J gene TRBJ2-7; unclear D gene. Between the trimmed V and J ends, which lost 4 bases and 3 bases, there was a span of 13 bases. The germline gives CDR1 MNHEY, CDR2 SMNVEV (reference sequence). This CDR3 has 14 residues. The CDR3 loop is CASSSSASDYEQYF. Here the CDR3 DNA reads TGTGCCAGCAGTTCTAGTGCATCGGACTACGAGCAGTACTTC.

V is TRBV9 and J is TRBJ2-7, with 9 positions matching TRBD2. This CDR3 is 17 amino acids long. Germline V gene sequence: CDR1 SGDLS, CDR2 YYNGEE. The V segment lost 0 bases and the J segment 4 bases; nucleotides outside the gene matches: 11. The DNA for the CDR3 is TGTGCCAGCAGCGTAGCCCCGGGACTAGCTGGGGATTACGAGCAGTACTTC. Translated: CASSVAPGLAGDYEQYF.

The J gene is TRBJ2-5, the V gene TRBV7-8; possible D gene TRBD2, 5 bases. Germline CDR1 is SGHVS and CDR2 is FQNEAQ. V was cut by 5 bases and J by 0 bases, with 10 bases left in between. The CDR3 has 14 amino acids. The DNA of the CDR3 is TGTGCCAGCAGCCGAGCGGAGTACCAAGAGACCCAGTACTTC. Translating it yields CASSRAEYQETQYF.

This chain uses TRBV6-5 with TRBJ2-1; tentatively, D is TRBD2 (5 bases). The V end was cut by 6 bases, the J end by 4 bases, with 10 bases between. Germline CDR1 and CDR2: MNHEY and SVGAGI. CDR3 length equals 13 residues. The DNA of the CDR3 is TGTGCCAGCAGGCCCGGGGTTTACAATGAGCAGTTCTTC. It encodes CASRPGVYNEQFF.

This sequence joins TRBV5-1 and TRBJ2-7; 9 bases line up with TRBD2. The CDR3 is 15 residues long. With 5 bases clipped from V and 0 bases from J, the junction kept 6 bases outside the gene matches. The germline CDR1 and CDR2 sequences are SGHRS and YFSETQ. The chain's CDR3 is CASRATSGSSYEQYF. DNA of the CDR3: TGCGCCAGCAGGGCGACTAGCGGATCCTCCTACGAGCAGTACTTC.

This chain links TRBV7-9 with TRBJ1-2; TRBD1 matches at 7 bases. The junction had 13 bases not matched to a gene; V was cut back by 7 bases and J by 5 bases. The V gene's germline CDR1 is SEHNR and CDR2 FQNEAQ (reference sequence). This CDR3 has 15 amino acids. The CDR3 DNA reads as TGTGCCAGCACCCCTCTCGGGCAGGGGGAATATGGCTACACCTTC. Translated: CASTPLGQGEYGYTF.

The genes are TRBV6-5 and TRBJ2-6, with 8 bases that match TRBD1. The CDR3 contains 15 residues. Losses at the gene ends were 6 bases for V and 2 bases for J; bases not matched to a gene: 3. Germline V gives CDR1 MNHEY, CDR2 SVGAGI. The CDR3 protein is CASRDRVAGANVLTF. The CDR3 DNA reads TGTGCCAGCAGGGACAGGGTTGCTGGGGCCAACGTCCTGACTTTC.

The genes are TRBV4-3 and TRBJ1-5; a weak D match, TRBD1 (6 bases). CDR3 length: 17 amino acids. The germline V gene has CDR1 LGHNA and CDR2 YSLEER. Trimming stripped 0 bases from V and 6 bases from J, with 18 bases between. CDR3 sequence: CASSQDTTGGLGQPQHF. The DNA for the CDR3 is TGCGCCAGCAGCCAAGATACGACCGGGGGGCTAGGTCAGCCCCAGCATTTT.

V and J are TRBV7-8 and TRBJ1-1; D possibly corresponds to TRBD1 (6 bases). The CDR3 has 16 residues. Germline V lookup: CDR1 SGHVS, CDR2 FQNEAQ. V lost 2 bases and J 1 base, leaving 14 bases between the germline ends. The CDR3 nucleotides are TGTGCCAGCAGCTTAATGGGGGGGGCAGGGAACACTGAAGCTTTCTTT. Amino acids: CASSLMGGAGNTEAFF.

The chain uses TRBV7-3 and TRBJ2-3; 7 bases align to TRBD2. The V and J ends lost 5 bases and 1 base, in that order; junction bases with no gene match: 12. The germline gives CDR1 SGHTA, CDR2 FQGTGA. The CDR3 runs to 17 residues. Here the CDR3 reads CASSPDPVGRGTDTQYF. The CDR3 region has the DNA TGTGCCAGCAGCCCGGACCCAGTGGGGAGGGGCACAGATACGCAGTATTTT.

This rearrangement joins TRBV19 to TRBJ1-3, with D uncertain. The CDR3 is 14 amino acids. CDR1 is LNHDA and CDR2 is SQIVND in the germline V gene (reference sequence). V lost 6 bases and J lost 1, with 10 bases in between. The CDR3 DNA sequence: TGTGCCAGTAGCCACACGGGGTCTGGAAACACCATATATTTT. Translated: CASSHTGSGNTIYF.

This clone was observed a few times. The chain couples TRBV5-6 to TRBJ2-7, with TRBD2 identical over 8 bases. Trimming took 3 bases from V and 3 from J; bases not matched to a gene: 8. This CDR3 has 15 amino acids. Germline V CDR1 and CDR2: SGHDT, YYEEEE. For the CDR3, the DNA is TGTGCCAGCAGCTCACCGGGACTAGGCCTCTACGAGCAGTACTTC. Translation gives CASSSPGLGLYEQYF.

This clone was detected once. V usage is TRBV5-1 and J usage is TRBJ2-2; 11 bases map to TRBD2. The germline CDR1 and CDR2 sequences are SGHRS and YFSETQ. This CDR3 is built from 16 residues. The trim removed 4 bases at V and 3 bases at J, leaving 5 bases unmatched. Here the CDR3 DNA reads TGCGCCAGCAGCGTTCTAGCGGGGGGCGACACCGGGGAGCTGTTTTTT. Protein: CASSVLAGGDTGELFF. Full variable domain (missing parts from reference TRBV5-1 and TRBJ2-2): KAGVTQTPRYLIKTRGQQVTLSCSPISGHRSVSWYQQTPGQGLQFLFEYFSETQRNKGNFPGRFSGRQFSNSRSEMNVSTLELGDSALYLCASSVLAGGDTGELFFGEGSRLTVL.

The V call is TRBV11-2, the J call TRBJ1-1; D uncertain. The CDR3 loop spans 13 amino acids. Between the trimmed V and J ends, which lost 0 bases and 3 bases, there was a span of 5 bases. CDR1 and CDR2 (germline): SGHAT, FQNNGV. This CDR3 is CASSLDRDTEAFF. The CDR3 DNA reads TGTGCCAGCAGCTTAGACCGAGACACTGAAGCTTTCTTT. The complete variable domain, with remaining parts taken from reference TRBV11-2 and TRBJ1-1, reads EAGVAQSPRYKIIEKRQSVAFWCNPISGHATLYWYQQILGQGPKLLIQFQNNGVVDDSQLPKDRFSAERLKGVDSTLKIQPAKLEDSAVYLCASSLDRDTEAFFGQGTRLTVV.

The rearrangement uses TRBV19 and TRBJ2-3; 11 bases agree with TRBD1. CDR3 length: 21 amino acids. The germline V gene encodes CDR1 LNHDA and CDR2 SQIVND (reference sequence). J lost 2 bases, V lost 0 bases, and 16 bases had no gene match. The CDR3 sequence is CASSIESPRGTGGPLTDTQYF. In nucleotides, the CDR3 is TGTGCCAGTAGTATAGAAAGCCCCCGAGGGACAGGGGGTCCCCTCACAGATACGCAGTATTTT.